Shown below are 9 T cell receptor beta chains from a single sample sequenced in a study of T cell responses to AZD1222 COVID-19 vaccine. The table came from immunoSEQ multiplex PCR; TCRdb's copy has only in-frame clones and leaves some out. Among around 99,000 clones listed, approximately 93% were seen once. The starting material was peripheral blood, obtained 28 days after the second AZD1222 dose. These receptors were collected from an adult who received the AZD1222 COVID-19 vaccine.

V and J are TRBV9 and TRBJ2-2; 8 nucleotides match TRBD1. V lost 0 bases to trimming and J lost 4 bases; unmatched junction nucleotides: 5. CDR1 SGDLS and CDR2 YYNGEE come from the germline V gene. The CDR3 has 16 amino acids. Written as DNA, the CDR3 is TGTGCCAGCAGCGTAGGCAGGACAGGGTTCACCGGGGAGCTGTTTTTT. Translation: CASSVGRTGFTGELFF.

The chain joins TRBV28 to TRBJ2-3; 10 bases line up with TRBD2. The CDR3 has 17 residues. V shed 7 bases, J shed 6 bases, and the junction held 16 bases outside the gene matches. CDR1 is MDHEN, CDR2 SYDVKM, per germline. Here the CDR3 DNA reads TGTGCCAGCATCATCGGGGCTAGCGGGAGTGGGAAGGATACGCAGTATTTT. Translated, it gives CASIIGASGSGKDTQYF.

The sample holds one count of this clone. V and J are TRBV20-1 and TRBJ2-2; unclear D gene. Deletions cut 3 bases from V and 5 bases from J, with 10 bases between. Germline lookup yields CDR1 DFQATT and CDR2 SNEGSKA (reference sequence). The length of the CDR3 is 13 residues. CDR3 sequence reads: CSASRVWTGELFF. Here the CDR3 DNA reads TGCAGTGCTAGTAGGGTTTGGACCGGGGAGCTGTTTTTT.

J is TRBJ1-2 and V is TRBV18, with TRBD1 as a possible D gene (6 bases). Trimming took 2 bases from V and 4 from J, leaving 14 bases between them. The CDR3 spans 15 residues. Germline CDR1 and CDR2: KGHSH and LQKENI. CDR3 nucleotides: TGTGCCAGCTCACCAGAGGACAGCCCAGGCTATGGCTACACCTTC. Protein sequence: CASSPEDSPGYGYTF.

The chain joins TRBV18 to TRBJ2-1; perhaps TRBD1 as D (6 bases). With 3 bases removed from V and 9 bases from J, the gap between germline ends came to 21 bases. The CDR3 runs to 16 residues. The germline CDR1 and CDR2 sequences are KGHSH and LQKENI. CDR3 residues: CASSPSTRPIGGEQFF. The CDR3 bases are TGTGCCAGCTCACCGTCGACCCGCCCAATAGGGGGTGAGCAGTTCTTC.

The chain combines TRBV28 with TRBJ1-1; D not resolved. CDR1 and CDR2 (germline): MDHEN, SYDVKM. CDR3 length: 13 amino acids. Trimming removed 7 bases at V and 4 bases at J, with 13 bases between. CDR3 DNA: TGTGCCAGCATGGACCCCGAAGGCACTGAAGCTTTCTTT. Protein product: CASMDPEGTEAFF.

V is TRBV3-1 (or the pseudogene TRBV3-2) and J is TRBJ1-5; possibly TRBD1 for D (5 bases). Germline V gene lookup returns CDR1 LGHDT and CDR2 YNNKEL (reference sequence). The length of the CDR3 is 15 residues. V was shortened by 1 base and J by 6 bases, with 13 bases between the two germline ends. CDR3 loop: CASSQGIREGQPQHF. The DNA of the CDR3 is TGTGCCAGCAGCCAAGGGATCAGGGAGGGTCAGCCCCAGCATTTT.

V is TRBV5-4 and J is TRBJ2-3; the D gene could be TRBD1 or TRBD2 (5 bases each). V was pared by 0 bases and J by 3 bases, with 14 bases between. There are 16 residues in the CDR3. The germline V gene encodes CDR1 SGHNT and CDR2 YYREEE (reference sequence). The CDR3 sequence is CASSLEGSLVTDTQYF. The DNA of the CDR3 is TGTGCCAGCAGCTTGGAGGGGAGCTTAGTTACAGATACGCAGTATTTT.

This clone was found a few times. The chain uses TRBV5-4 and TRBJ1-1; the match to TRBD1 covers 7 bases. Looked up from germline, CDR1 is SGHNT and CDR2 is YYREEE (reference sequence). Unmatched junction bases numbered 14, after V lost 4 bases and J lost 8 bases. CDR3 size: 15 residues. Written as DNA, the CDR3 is TGTGCCAGCAGCGACTCAGGACAGGTAGCCGTAGAAGCTTTCTTT. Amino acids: CASSDSGQVAVEAFF. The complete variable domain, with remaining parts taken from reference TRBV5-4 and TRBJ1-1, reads ETGVTQSPTHLIKTRGQQVTLRCSSQSGHNTVSWYQQALGQGPQFIFQYYREEENGRGNFPPRFSGLQFPNYSSELNVNALELDDSALYLCASSDSGQVAVEAFFGQGTRLTVV.